This record looks at one T cell receptor beta chain sequence and its context. What it binds is not known. These data originate in a study of Ad26.COV2.S vaccination and SARS-CoV-2 variants. Treatment noted: 19 received Ad26.COV2.S at low or high dose, single or two shots; a few received placebo; per-sample allocation not given. Each sample was drawn 63 days after the first injection (of vaccine or placebo). What was given as vaccine was an Ad26 vector encoding Wuhan-strain SARS-CoV-2 spike. General study results and limits: The analyses of TCR breadth and depth may have understated the size of total T cell responses.

The CDR3 extends over 18 amino acids. Germline V gives CDR1 SGHVS, CDR2 FQNEAQ. With V trimmed by 5 bases and J by 2 bases, 16 bases remained unmatched. Only in-frame clones appear in the TCRdb table, and some are missing; sequencing was by immunoSEQ multiplex PCR. The sample has about 680,000 clones; 70% to 90% are singletons. This material consisted of peripheral blood, taken in a trial of Ad26.COV2.S vaccine versus placebo. The gene calls are TRBV7-8 and TRBJ2-3; 7 bases align to TRBD2. The sequence derives from a person aged 18-65 years who received the Ad26.COV2.S COVID-19 vaccine or a placebo. This CDR3 reads CASSALSSALASTDTQYF. As DNA, the CDR3 is TGTGCCAGCAGCGCACTTAGCAGCGCACTAGCGTCCACAGATACGCAGTATTTT.